This T cell receptor beta chain appears in the sequencing data of a study of blood T cell repertoires in COVID-19. Study-wide background: The cDNA or gDNA used as material had been derived from T cells, B-cell-depleted T cells, or PBMCs.

CDR1 LGHDT and CDR2 YNNKEL come from the germline V gene (reference sequence). The CDR3 length is 16 residues. The V gene lost 3 bases and the J gene lost 6 bases, with 20 bases spanning the gap. The repertoire was sequenced with immunoSEQ multiplex PCR; TCRdb's copy has only in-frame clones and lacks some. This table has under 300,000 clones, 86% appearing once. The chain joins TRBV3-1 (or the pseudogene TRBV3-2) to TRBJ2-5, with D perhaps matching TRBD2 (6 bases). The sample was peripheral blood. This receptor was taken from a man older than 75 with acute or convalescent COVID-19. CDR3 DNA sequence: TGTGCCAGCAGCCAGGGCACTAGGAGGGGCTTACAGACCCAGTACTTC. Amino acid sequence: CASSQGTRRGLQTQYF.